This T cell receptor (beta chain) was recorded in a study of blood T cell repertoires in COVID-19. Study as a whole: Samples came from the United States, Italy and Spain, spanning acute and convalescent COVID-19.

J was trimmed by 4 bases and V by 7 bases; bases with no gene match: 7. From germline, CDR1 is KGHSH and CDR2 LQKENI. This CDR3 spans 14 amino acids. This table comes from immunoSEQ multiplex PCR, and its TCRdb copy is limited to in-frame clones, with some not included. The sample yields hundreds of thousands of clones, about 90% seen once. The chain employs TRBV18 and TRBJ1-5, with 7 bases aligning to TRBD1. This clonotype was sampled from a young woman who had recovered from COVID-19. Sequences were obtained from peripheral blood. The CDR3 region is CASYSGTDNQPQHF. The CDR3 DNA is TGTGCCAGCTACTCCGGGACAGATAATCAGCCCCAGCATTTT.